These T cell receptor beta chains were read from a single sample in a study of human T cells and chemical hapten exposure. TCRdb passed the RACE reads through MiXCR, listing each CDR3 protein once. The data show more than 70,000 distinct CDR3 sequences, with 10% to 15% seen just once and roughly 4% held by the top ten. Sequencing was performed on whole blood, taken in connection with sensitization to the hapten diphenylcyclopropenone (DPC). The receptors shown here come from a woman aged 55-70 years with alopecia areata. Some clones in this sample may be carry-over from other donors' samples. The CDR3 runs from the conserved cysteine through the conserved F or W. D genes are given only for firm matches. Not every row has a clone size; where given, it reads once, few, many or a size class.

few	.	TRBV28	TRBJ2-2	CASSLFVSSGELFF	TGTGCCAGCAGTTTATTTGTGTCGTCCGGGGAGCTGTTTTTT
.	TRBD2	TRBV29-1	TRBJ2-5	CSVEGGSASNIGRGQTQYF	TGCAGCGTTGAGGGAGGGTCCGCATCTAATATCGGACGCGGGCAGACCCAGTACTTC
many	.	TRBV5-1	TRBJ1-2	CASSPLGHLDGYTF	TGCGCCAGCAGCCCCCTGGGGCATCTTGATGGCTACACCTTC
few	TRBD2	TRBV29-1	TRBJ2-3	CSVAGGPTDTQYF	TGCAGCGTTGCGGGGGGGCCCACAGATACGCAGTATTTT
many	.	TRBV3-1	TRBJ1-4	CASSQLLFTSTNEKLFF	TGTGCCAGCAGCCAACTATTATTCACCTCAACTAATGAAAAACTGTTTTTT
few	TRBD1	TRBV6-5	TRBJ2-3	CASRRKGQHTDTQYF	TGTGCCAGCAGAAGGAAGGGACAGCACACAGATACGCAGTATTTT
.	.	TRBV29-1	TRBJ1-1	CSVEDNRRNTEAFF	TGCAGCGTTGAAGATAACAGGAGGAACACTGAAGCTTTCTTT
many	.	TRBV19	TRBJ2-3	CASSMLRESTDTQYF	TGTGCCAGTAGTATGTTGAGGGAAAGCACAGATACGCAGTATTTT
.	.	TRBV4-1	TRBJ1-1	CASSQSYGGETFF	TGCGCCAGCAGCCAATCTTATGGGGGGGAAACTTTCTTT
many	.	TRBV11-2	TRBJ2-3	CASSPSSRTDTQYF	TGTGCCAGCAGCCCTTCATCCCGCACAGATACGCAGTATTTT
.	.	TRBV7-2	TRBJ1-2	CASSLGGRNYGYTF	TGTGCCAGCAGCTTAGGCGGGCGAAACTATGGCTACACCTTC
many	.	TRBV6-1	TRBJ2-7	CATLGPAYEQYF	TGTGCCACCCTGGGGCCTGCTTACGAGCAGTACTTC
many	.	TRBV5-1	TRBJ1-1	CASSLGREAFF	TGCGCCAGCAGCTTGGGACGGGAAGCTTTCTTT
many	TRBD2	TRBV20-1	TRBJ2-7	CSASVAGGPYEQYF	TGCAGTGCTAGCGTGGCGGGGGGGCCCTACGAGCAGTACTTC
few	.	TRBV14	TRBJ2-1	CASSQEWQDNEQFF	TGTGCCAGCAGCCAAGAGTGGCAGGACAATGAGCAGTTCTTC
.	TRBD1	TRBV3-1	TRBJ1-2	CASRRQGADYGYTF	TGTGCCAGCCGACGACAGGGGGCGGACTATGGCTACACCTTC
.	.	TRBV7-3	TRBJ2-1	CASTLDWGPYNEQFF	TGTGCCAGCACCTTGGATTGGGGCCCCTACAATGAGCAGTTCTTC
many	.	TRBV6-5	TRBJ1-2	CASSYREVNYGYTF	TGTGCCAGCAGTTACCGGGAGGTTAACTATGGCTACACCTTC
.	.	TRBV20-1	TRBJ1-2	CSANDGGLPYGYTF	TGCAGTGCCAATGACGGAGGGCTCCCCTATGGCTACACCTTC
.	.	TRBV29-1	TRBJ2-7	CSVRHEYYEQYF	TGCAGCGTGCGGCATGAGTACTACGAGCAGTACTTC
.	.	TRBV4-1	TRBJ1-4	CASSQDSQGEKLFF	TGCGCCAGCAGCCAAGATTCCCAGGGTGAAAAACTGTTTTTT
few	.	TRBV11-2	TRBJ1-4	CASSRRGVATNEKLFF	TGTGCCAGCAGCCGTCGCGGGGTCGCAACTAATGAAAAACTGTTTTTT
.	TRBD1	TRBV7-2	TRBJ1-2	CASSSRDRGLYGYTF	TGTGCCAGCAGTAGCCGGGACAGGGGGCTCTATGGCTACACCTTC
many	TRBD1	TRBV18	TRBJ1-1	CASSPSPWTGGWDTEAFF	TGTGCCAGCTCACCATCGCCGTGGACAGGGGGCTGGGACACTGAAGCTTTCTTT
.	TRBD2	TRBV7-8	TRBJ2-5	CASSARLAGGPEVETQYF	TGTGCCAGCAGCGCCCGACTAGCGGGGGGGCCGGAGGTTGAGACCCAGTACTTC
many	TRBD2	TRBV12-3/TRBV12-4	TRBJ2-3	CASSQTSGYTDTQYF	TGTGCCAGCAGTCAGACTAGCGGATACACAGATACGCAGTATTTT
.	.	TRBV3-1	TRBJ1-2	CASRGRANYGYTF	TGTGCCAGCAGGGGAAGGGCTAACTATGGCTACACCTTC
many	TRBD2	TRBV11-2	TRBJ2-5	CASSPWTSGYRGTQYF	TGTGCCAGCAGCCCTTGGACTAGCGGGTACCGGGGGACCCAGTACTTC
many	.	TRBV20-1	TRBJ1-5	CSARTIDQPQHF	TGCAGTGCTCGTACTATAGATCAGCCCCAGCATTTT